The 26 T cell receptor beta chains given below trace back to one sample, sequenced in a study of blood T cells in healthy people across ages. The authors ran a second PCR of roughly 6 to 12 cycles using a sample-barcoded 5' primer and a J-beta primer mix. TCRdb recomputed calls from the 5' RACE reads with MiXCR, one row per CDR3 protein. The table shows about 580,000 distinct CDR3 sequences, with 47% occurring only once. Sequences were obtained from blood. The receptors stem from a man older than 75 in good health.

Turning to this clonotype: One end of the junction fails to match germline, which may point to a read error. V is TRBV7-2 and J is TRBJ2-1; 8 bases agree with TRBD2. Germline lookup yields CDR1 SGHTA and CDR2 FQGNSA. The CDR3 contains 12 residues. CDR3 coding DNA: TGTGCCGGCAGCCGGACTAGCTATGAGCAGTTCTTC. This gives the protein CAGSRTSYEQFF.

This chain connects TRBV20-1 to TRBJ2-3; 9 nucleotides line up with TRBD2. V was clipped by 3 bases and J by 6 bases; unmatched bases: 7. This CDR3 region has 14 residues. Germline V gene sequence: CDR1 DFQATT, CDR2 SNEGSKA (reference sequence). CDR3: CSARWGGGADTQYF. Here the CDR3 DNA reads TGCAGTGCTAGGTGGGGCGGGGGGGCCGATACGCAGTATTTT.

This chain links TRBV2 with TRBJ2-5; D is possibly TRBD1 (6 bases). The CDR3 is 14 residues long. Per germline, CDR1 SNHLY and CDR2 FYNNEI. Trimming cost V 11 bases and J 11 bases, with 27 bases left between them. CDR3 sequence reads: CAGGLGALVHEQYF. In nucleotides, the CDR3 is TGTGCCGGCGGGCTGGGGGCCCTTGTCCATGAGCAGTACTTC.

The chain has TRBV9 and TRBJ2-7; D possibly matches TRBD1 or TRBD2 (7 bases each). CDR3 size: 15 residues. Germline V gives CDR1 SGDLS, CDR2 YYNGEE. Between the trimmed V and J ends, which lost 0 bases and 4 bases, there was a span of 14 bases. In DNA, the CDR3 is TGTGCCAGCAGCGTAGGAGGGAGGGGGCTATACGAGCAGTACTTC. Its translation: CASSVGGRGLYEQYF.

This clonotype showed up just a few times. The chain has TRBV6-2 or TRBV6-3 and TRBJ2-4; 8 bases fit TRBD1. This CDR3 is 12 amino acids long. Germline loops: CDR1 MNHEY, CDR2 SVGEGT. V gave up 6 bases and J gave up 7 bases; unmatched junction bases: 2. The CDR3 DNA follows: TGTGCCAGCAGAAGGACAGGGAACATTCAGTACTTC. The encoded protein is CASRRTGNIQYF.

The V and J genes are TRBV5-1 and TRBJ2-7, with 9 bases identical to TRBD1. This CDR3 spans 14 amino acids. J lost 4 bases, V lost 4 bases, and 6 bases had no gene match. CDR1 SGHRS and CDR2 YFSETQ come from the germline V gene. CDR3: CASSTQGTGYEQYF. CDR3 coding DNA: TGCGCCAGCAGCACCCAAGGGACAGGGTACGAGCAGTACTTC.

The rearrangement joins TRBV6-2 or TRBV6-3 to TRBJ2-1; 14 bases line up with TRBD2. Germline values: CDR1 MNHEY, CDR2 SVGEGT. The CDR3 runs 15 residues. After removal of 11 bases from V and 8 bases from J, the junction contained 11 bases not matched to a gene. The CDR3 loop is CAGRSGLAGVDEQFF. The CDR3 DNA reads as TGTGCCGGCCGCTCGGGACTAGCGGGAGTGGATGAGCAGTTCTTC.

In nucleotides, the CDR3 is TGTGCCAGCAGACTCCTGGCTGAGCAGTTCTTC. This gives the protein CASRLLAEQFF. The V gene is TRBV7-2, the J gene TRBJ2-1; no definite D call. The CDR3 totals 11 residues. Germline V CDR1 and CDR2: SGHTA, FQGNSA. Between the trimmed V and J ends, which lost 6 bases and 9 bases, there was a span of 9 bases.

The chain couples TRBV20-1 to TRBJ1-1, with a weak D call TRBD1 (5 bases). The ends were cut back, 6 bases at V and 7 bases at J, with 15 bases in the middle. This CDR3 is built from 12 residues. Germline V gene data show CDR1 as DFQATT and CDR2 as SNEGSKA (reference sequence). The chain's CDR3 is CSAAGRGSEAFF. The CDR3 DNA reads TGCAGTGCCGCGGGACGCGGGAGTGAAGCTTTCTTT.

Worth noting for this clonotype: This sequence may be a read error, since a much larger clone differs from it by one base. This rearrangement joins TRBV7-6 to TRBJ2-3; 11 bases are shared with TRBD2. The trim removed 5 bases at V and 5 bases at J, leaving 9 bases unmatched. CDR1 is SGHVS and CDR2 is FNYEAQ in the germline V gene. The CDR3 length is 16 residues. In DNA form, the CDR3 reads TGTGCCAGCAGCACGAAACTAGCGGGAGTAGGAGATACGCAGTATTTT. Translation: CASSTKLAGVGDTQYF.

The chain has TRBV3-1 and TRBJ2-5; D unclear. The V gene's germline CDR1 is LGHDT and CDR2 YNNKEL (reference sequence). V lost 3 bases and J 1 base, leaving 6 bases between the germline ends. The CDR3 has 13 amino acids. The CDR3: CASSHELQETQYF. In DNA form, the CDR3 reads TGTGCCAGCAGCCATGAACTCCAAGAGACCCAGTACTTC.

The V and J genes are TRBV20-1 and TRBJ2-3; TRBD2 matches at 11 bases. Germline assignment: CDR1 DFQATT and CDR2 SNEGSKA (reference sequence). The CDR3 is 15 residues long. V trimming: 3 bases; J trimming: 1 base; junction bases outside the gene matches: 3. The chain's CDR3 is CSARPGLAGTDTQYF. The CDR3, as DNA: TGCAGTGCTAGGCCGGGACTAGCGGGCACAGATACGCAGTATTTT.

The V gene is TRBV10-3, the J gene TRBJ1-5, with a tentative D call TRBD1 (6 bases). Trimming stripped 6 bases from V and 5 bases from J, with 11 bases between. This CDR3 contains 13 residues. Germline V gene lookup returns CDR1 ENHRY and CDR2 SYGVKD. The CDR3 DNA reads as TGTGCCATCAGAGAGGGGGAGGATCAGCCCCAGCATTTT. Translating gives CAIREGEDQPQHF.

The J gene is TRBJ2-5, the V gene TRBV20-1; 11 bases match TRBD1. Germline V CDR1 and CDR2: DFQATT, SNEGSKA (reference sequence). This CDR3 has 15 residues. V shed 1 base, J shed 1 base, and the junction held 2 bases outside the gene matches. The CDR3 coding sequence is TGCAGTGCTAGAGGGGACAGGGGGAGCCAAGAGACCCAGTACTTC. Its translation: CSARGDRGSQETQYF.

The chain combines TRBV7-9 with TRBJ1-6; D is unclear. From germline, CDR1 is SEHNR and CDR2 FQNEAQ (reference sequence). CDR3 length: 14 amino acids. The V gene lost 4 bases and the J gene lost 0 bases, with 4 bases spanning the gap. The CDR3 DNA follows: TGTGCCAGCAGCTGGAGCTCCTATAATTCACCCCTCCACTTT. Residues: CASSWSSYNSPLHF.

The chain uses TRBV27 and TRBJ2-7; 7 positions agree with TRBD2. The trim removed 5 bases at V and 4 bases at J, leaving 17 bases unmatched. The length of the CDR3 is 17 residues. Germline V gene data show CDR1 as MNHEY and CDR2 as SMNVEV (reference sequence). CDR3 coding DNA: TGTGCCAGCAGTCCCTTCTGGCGGACTAGTCTAAATTACGAGCAGTACTTC. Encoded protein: CASSPFWRTSLNYEQYF.

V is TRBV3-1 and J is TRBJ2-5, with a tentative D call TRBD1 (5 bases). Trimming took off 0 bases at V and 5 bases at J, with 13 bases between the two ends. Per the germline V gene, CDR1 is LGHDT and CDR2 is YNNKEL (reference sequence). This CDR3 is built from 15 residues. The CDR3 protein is CASSQENGGAETQYF. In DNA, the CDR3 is TGTGCCAGCAGCCAAGAGAATGGTGGGGCCGAGACCCAGTACTTC.

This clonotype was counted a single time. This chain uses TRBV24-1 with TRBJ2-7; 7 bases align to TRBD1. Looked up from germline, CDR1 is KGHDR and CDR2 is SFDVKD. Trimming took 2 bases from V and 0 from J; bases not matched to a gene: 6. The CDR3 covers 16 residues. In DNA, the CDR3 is TGTGCCACCAGTGATTATCCGACAGGGCTCTCCTACGAGCAGTACTTC. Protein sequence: CATSDYPTGLSYEQYF.

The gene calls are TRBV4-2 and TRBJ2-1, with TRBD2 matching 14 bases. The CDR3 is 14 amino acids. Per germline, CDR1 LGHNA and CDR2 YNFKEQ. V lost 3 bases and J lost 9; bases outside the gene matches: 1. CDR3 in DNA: TGTGCCAGCAGCCAGACTAGCGGGAGGGGTGAGCAGTTCTTC. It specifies CASSQTSGRGEQFF.

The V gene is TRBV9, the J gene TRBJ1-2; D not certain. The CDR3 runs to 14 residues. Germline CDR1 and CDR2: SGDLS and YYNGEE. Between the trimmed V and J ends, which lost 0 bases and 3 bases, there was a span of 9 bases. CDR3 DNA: TGTGCCAGCAGCGTAGCTGGAACCGACTATGGCTACACCTTC. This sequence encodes CASSVAGTDYGYTF.

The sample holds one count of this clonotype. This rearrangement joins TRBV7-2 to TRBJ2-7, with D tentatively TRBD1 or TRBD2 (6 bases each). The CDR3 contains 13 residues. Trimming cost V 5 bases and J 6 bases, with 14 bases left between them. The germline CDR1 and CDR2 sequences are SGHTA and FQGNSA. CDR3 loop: CASSAQGLGEQYF. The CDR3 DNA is TGTGCCAGCAGCGCACAGGGACTCGGCGAGCAGTACTTC.

The CDR3 nucleotides read TGTGCCAGCAACCATAGAGAATTTAGGAATGAGCAGTTCTTC. Its translation: CASNHREFRNEQFF. V usage is TRBV7-2 and J usage is TRBJ2-1; D is unresolved. V shed 7 bases and J shed 7 bases, with 17 bases lying between them. This CDR3 has 14 amino acids. The germline V gene has CDR1 SGHTA and CDR2 FQGNSA.

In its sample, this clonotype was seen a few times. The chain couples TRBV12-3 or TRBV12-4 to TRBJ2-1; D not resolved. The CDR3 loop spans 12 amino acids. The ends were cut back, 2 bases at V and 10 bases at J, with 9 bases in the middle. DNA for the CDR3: TGTGCCAGCAGTTTAAATGGAGCGGAGCAGTTCTTC. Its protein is CASSLNGAEQFF.

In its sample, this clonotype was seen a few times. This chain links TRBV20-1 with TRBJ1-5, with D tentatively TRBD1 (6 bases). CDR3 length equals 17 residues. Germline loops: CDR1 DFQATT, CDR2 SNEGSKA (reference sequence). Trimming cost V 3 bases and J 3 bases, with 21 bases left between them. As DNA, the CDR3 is TGCAGTGCTAGGGATCCCGGCGCAGGGGCCTTCAATCAGCCCCAGCATTTT. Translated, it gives CSARDPGAGAFNQPQHF.

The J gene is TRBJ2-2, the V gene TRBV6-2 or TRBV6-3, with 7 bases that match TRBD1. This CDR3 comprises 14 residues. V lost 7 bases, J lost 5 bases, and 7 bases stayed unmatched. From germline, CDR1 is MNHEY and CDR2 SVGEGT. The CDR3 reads CASNPDRDTGELFF. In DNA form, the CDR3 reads TGTGCCAGCAATCCCGACAGGGATACCGGGGAGCTGTTTTTT.

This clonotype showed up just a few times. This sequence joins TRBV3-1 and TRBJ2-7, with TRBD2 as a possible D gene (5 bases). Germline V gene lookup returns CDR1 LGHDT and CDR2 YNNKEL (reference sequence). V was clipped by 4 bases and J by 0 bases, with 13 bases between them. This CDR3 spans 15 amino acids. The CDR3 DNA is TGTGCCAGCAGCCCGGGGTCAGATGACTCCTACGAGCAGTACTTC. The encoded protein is CASSPGSDDSYEQYF.